Below are 12 T cell receptor beta chains sequenced from a single sample in a study of identical twins. One entry per CDR3 protein, called by TCRdb with MiXCR from the 5' RACE reads. The sample includes hundreds of thousands of distinct CDR3 sequences, roughly 12% of them seen just once. These same records also appear under a second study, on yellow fever vaccine responses in identical twins.

The sequenced sample was PBMCs. Source of these receptors: a woman younger than 30 in good health.

Only a few counts were recorded for this clonotype. V gene TRBV28 combines with J gene TRBJ2-3; D is uncertain. Germline CDR1 is MDHEN and CDR2 is SYDVKM. The CDR3 runs to 15 residues. The germline V and J ends were trimmed by 2 bases and 0 bases, with 9 bases remaining between them. The CDR3 here is CASSLRPVSTDTQYF. The CDR3 DNA sequence: TGTGCCAGCAGTTTACGTCCGGTGAGCACAGATACGCAGTATTTT.

This clonotype has a handful of counts. The J gene is TRBJ1-5, the V gene TRBV12-3 or TRBV12-4; 8 bases are shared with TRBD1. With V trimmed by 4 bases and J by 9 bases, 8 bases remained unmatched. This CDR3 is built from 14 residues. The CDR3 nucleotides read TGTGCCAGCAGTTCGCGGACAGGGTCATGGCCCCAGCATTTT. This sequence encodes CASSSRTGSWPQHF.

The J gene is TRBJ1-4, the V gene TRBV24-1; TRBD1 aligns across 8 bases. The CDR3 covers 14 residues. J lost 10 bases, V lost 4 bases, and 7 bases had no gene match. Germline V gene sequence: CDR1 KGHDR, CDR2 SFDVKD. The CDR3 here is CATSDPGQGGKLFF. The CDR3, as DNA: TGTGCCACCAGTGACCCCGGACAGGGCGGAAAACTGTTTTTT.

This clonotype was detected only a few times. The rearrangement links TRBV12-3 or TRBV12-4 to TRBJ1-1, with D tentatively TRBD1 (6 bases). Between the trimmed V and J ends, which lost 7 bases and 1 base, there was a span of 16 bases. This CDR3 spans 15 amino acids. CDR3 amino acids: CASNIGGGTNTEAFF. For the CDR3, the DNA is TGTGCCAGCAACATAGGGGGGGGTACGAACACTGAAGCTTTCTTT.

This clonotype was seen more than once but under ten times. The chain is built from TRBV27 and TRBJ1-6; TRBD1 might be the D (6 bases). This CDR3 is built from 15 residues. V was cut by 6 bases and J by 8 bases, with 17 bases left in between. CDR1 and CDR2 from the germline V gene are MNHEY and SMNVEV (reference sequence). The CDR3 protein is CASRWSPGGHSPLHF. The CDR3 region has the DNA TGTGCCAGCAGATGGTCCCCCGGGGGCCATTCACCCCTCCACTTT.

This clonotype was recorded a few times. The V call is TRBV7-9, the J call TRBJ2-5, with 7 bases aligning to TRBD1. With 2 bases clipped from V and 0 bases from J, the junction kept 3 bases outside the gene matches. The CDR3 has 15 residues. Looked up from germline, CDR1 is SEHNR and CDR2 is FQNEAQ (reference sequence). CDR3 sequence: CASSLLGTDQETQYF. In nucleotides, the CDR3 is TGTGCCAGCAGCTTACTCGGGACAGACCAAGAGACCCAGTACTTC.

This clonotype was picked up a small number of times. This chain connects TRBV10-1 to TRBJ2-1, with 11 bases matching TRBD2. The CDR3 sequence is 16 residues long. Germline trimming cut 0 bases from V and 9 bases from J; bases unmatched to any gene: 7. CDR1 and CDR2 from the germline V gene are WNHNN and SYGVQD (reference sequence). The CDR3 DNA is TGCGCCAGCAGTGAGTCTTGGCTAGCGGGAGGCTCTGAGCAGTTCTTC. It codes for CASSESWLAGGSEQFF.

Only a few counts were recorded for this clonotype. The rearrangement joins TRBV20-1 to TRBJ2-5; 7 bases align to TRBD2. The CDR3 spans 12 residues. The germline V gene has CDR1 DFQATT and CDR2 SNEGSKA (reference sequence). With 2 bases clipped from V and 6 bases from J, the junction kept 3 bases outside the gene matches. The DNA of the CDR3 is TGCAGTGCTAGAAGGGAGGGGAAGACCCAGTACTTC. Residues: CSARREGKTQYF.

This clonotype turned up a few times. The chain employs TRBV6-2 or TRBV6-3 and TRBJ2-4, with 7 bases fitting TRBD1. Germline CDR1 is MNHEY and CDR2 is SVGEGT. The CDR3 spans 14 residues. V shed 2 bases and J 9 bases; nucleotides not matched to a gene: 7. CDR3 sequence: CASSYGTASSIQYF. Here the CDR3 DNA reads TGTGCCAGCAGTTACGGGACAGCGTCCAGCATTCAGTACTTC.

The rearrangement links TRBV10-3 to TRBJ2-5, with 7 bases identical to TRBD1. Germline loops: CDR1 ENHRY, CDR2 SYGVKD. This CDR3 comprises 13 residues. Trimming at V came to 6 bases and at J to 3 bases, leaving 4 bases not matched to a gene. The CDR3: CAIRRDSKETQYF. In DNA form, the CDR3 reads TGTGCCATCAGACGGGACAGCAAAGAGACCCAGTACTTC.

Concerning this clonotype itself: The junction departs from germline at one end; a sequencing error may be responsible. The CDR3: CASSLDPPGLAGGQETQYF. CDR3 sequence (DNA): TGTGCCAGCAGCCTAGACCCACCAGGACTAGCGGGGGGCCAAGAGACCCAGTACTTC. The chain recombines TRBV11-2 with TRBJ2-5; TRBD2 aligns across 14 bases. The CDR3 has 19 amino acids. Germline V gives CDR1 SGHAT, CDR2 FQNNGV.

The gene calls are TRBV2 and TRBJ2-7; 9 nucleotides match TRBD2. Germline V gene data show CDR1 as SNHLY and CDR2 as FYNNEI. CDR3 length equals 16 residues. Trimming cost V 4 bases and J 2 bases; bases outside gene matches: 9. CDR3 loop: CASSVSVASGAYEQYF. The CDR3 region has the DNA TGTGCCAGCAGTGTTTCGGTCGCTAGCGGGGCCTACGAGCAGTACTTC.